Here is one T cell receptor (beta chain) with its context. V gave up 6 bases and J gave up 2 bases, with 17 bases separating them. From germline, CDR1 is SGHVS and CDR2 FQNEAQ. The CDR3 has 16 residues. Clones were sequenced by immunoSEQ multiplex PCR, and TCRdb holds only the in-frame ones, with some missing. Of approximately 65,000 clones in the sample, approximately 80% are singletons; the top ten hold roughly 12%. The sample originates from a study of T cell responses to AZD1222 COVID-19 vaccine. This sequence joins TRBV7-8 and TRBJ2-1; D perhaps matches TRBD1 (7 bases). The specimen comprised peripheral blood, sampled on day 0 of AZD1222 vaccination. This TCR was recovered from an adult in good health. This CDR3 reads CASSSNRGLTYNEQFF. The CDR3 DNA reads as TGTGCCAGCAGTTCAAACAGGGGACTTACCTACAATGAGCAGTTCTTC. Using reference TRBV7-8 and TRBJ2-1 for the parts outside the CDR3, the full variable domain is GAGVSQSPRYKVAKRGQDVALRCDPISGHVSLFWYQQALGQGPEFLTYFQNEAQLDKSGLPSDRFFAERPEGSVSTLKIQRTQQEDSAVYLCASSSNRGLTYNEQFFGPGTRLTVL.